The rows below give T cell receptor beta chains drawn from one sample of a study of T-cell memory formation after mild COVID-19. TCRdb reanalysed the 5' RACE reads using MiXCR and keeps one entry per CDR3 protein. The data contain almost 350,000 distinct CDR3 sequences, 20% to 25% of them seen just once; the ten biggest clones take up 20% to 25%. The sample consisted of PBMCs or a T cell subset sorted from them (not recorded which). These TCRs come from a man between 18 and 29 years old who had mild COVID-19 (a few samples of this study predate the infection). Cell type and time point are not known. CDR3s include the opening cysteine and the closing phenylalanine or tryptophan. D genes are given only for firm matches. Clone size is not always given. Where it is, it says once, few, many or a class for expanded clones.

j_gene: TRBJ2-3; abundance: few; d_gene: TRBD2; v_gene: TRBV19; CDR3nt: TGTGCCAGTAGTAAAGGACTAGCGGGGGCCCTTGGTACGCAGTATTTT; CDR3aa: CASSKGLAGALGTQYF
j_gene: TRBJ2-3; abundance: few; d_gene: NA; v_gene: TRBV10-3; CDR3nt: TGTGCCATCAGTGAGAACACAGATACGCAGTATTTT; CDR3aa: CAISENTDTQYF
j_gene: TRBJ1-2; abundance: few; d_gene: TRBD1; v_gene: TRBV9; CDR3nt: TGTGCCAGCAGCGTAGGGGTGCGGGACAGTGGGGATGGCTACACCTTC; CDR3aa: CASSVGVRDSGDGYTF
j_gene: TRBJ1-1; abundance: NA; d_gene: NA; v_gene: TRBV20-1; CDR3nt: TGCAGTGCTCCTCAGGGTGTGTGGAACACTGAAGCTTTCTTT; CDR3aa: CSAPQGVWNTEAFF
j_gene: TRBJ2-5; abundance: NA; d_gene: NA; v_gene: TRBV2; CDR3nt: TGTGCCAGCAGTGAACGGGGGGCGGTAGAGACCCAGTACTTC; CDR3aa: CASSERGAVETQYF
j_gene: TRBJ1-5; abundance: NA; d_gene: NA; v_gene: TRBV5-5; CDR3nt: TGTGCCAGCAGCCTCGACCCTTATAGCAATCAGCCCCAGCATTTT; CDR3aa: CASSLDPYSNQPQHF
j_gene: TRBJ2-1; abundance: NA; d_gene: NA; v_gene: TRBV15; CDR3nt: TGTGCCACCAGCAGCCCCTCGGGTGAGCAGTTCTTC; CDR3aa: CATSSPSGEQFF
j_gene: TRBJ2-1; abundance: NA; d_gene: NA; v_gene: TRBV5-1; CDR3nt: TGCGCCAGCAGCTTGAATACCGGGGGCTACGATGAGCAGTTCTTC; CDR3aa: CASSLNTGGYDEQFF
j_gene: TRBJ2-1; abundance: NA; d_gene: TRBD2; v_gene: TRBV30; CDR3nt: TGTGCCTGCGTGACTAGCTCCAATGAGCAGTTCTTC; CDR3aa: CACVTSSNEQFF
j_gene: TRBJ2-1; abundance: NA; d_gene: TRBD1; v_gene: TRBV12-3/TRBV12-4; CDR3nt: TGTGCCAGCGCACTCGGACAGGAACTAACTGTTACCTACAATGAGCAGTTCTTC; CDR3aa: CASALGQELTVTYNEQFF
j_gene: TRBJ1-6; abundance: NA; d_gene: NA; v_gene: TRBV5-1; CDR3nt: TGCGCCAGCAGCCAAAACAGGATTTGGAGTTCACCCCTCCACTTT; CDR3aa: CASSQNRIWSSPLHF
j_gene: TRBJ1-6; abundance: few; d_gene: NA; v_gene: TRBV5-1; CDR3nt: TGCGCCAGCAGCTTGGTCGGCCGCTCACCCCTCCACTTT; CDR3aa: CASSLVGRSPLHF
j_gene: TRBJ2-7; abundance: NA; d_gene: TRBD1; v_gene: TRBV6-6; CDR3nt: TGTGCCAGCAGGCGCTCCGGGACAGGGAAGGTCTACGAGCAGTACTTC; CDR3aa: CASRRSGTGKVYEQYF
j_gene: TRBJ1-2; abundance: few; d_gene: NA; v_gene: TRBV20-1; CDR3nt: TGCAGTGCTAGAAGGCTCAACCGCAACTATGGCTACACCTTC; CDR3aa: CSARRLNRNYGYTF
j_gene: TRBJ1-1; abundance: few; d_gene: NA; v_gene: TRBV7-9; CDR3nt: TGTGCCAGCAGCTTAGTTATTCGGGGAAAGGAAGCTTTCTTT; CDR3aa: CASSLVIRGKEAFF